Given below is one T cell receptor beta chain in context. Original methodology: Scientists estimated how many nucleated cells there were by amplifying reference gene primers. TCRdb's copy holds only in-frame clones and misses some; the assay was immunoSEQ multiplex PCR. V and J calls plus clone size are reproduced from that table; the DNA served to infer D and trimming. The sample has 45,000 to 50,000 clones, approximately 80% seen once. The record originates from a study of blood T cell repertoires in COVID-19. The wider study: Italy, Spain and the United States were the sources of the convalescent and acute COVID-19 samples. Sample material is recorded as cDNA or gDNA derived from T cells, B-cell-depleted T cells, or PBMCs.

The clonotype comes from a human donor with active or convalescent COVID-19. The donor label of this sample is uncertain. Sequenced: peripheral blood.

CDR3 DNA sequence: TGTGCCAGCTCACGACGGGCGGGAATGGACACTGAAGCTTTCTTT. Amino acid sequence: CASSRRAGMDTEAFF. J is TRBJ1-1 and V is TRBV18; D gene ambiguous. Germline CDR1 KGHSH, CDR2 LQKENI. CDR3 length: 15 amino acids. V gave up 4 bases and J gave up 3 bases, with 15 bases separating them.